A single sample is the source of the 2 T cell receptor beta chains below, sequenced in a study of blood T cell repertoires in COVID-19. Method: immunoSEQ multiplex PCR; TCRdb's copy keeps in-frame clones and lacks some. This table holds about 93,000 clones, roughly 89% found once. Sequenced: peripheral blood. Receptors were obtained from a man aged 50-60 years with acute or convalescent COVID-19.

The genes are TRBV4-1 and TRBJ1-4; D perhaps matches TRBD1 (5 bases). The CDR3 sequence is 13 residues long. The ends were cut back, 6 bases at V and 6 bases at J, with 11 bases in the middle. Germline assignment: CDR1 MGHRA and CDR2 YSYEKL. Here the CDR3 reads CASRGQGYEKLFF. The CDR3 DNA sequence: TGCGCCAGCAGGGGGCAGGGTTATGAAAAACTGTTTTTT.

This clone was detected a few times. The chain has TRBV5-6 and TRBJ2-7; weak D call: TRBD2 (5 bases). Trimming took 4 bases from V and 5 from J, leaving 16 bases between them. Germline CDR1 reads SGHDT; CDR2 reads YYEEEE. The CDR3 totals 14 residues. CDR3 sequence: CASSLVRGSDEQYF. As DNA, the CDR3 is TGTGCCAGCAGCCTAGTACGGGGTAGCGACGAGCAGTACTTC.